This T cell receptor (beta chain) came from a study of metastatic and nonmetastatic thyroid tumors. General study points: The reported finding was significantly higher TCR beta diversity in malignant thyroid tumors relative to benign nodules, in blood and tumor.

This clone was counted many times. The antigen is undetermined. Authors' processing steps: CDR3 differences across clinicopathological groups were used to build a distant-metastasis classifier for papillary thyroid cancer. From the PCR reads, TCRdb re-called clones with MiXCR. What appears here as the V and J calls and clone size reflects TCRdb's work, not the paper's. The data hold some 14,000 clones, with around 25% observed a single time. Ahead of thyroid surgery, no patient had received treatment of any kind. From germline, CDR1 is LNHDA and CDR2 SQIVND (reference sequence). With 4 bases removed from V and 4 bases from J, the gap between germline ends came to 20 bases. The CDR3 sequence is 17 residues long.

The source material was tumor tissue. The TCR sequence derives from a female donor with papillary thyroid cancer or a benign thyroid nodule (not recorded which). Some clones in this sample may be carry-over from other donors' samples. V usage is TRBV19 and J usage is TRBJ1-5; a possible D gene is TRBD1 (6 bases). CDR3 DNA: TGTGCCAGTAGTACTGGTTTTAGGGGGACCACGAATCAGCCCCAGCATTTT. This codes for CASSTGFRGTTNQPQHF.